What follows is one T cell receptor beta chain and its context. The antigen is undetermined. The data belong to a study of cytomegalovirus exposure and HLA in healthy donors. Study-level points and caveats: A later analysis associated about 18,000 TCR beta sequences with HLA alleles at a 0.05 false discovery rate. Previous analysis showed most TCR beta V segments were productive about 87% or about 30% of the time. Presence/absence analyses supposed approximately even sequencing depth among donors.

The V gene's germline CDR1 is SGHAT and CDR2 FQNNGV. This CDR3 comprises 16 residues. V lost 0 bases and J 3 bases, leaving 11 bases between the germline ends. Amplification used 60 Vbeta primers and 13 Jbeta primers. TCRdb keeps only in-frame clones here, not all; method: immunoSEQ multiplex PCR. Its table records under 40,000 clones. Each of the donors was a healthy bone marrow donor. J is TRBJ2-2 and V is TRBV11-2; a weak D match, TRBD2 (5 bases). Sample: PBMCs. The TCR was taken from a female donor in good health and CMV-seronegative. CDR3 nucleotides: TGTGCCAGCAGCTTAGAGTTCGGGATTTACACCGGGGAGCTGTTTTTT. Protein: CASSLEFGIYTGELFF.